This T cell receptor (beta chain) was observed in a study of shared clonotypes between healthy human individuals. Study-level points and caveats: Sampling involved blood alone; tissue repertoires likely differ. With a handful of donors compared, 4% to 5% of naive CD4 clonotypes were shared.

A CD45RA-negative memory subset and a CD45RA+ naive subset were separated from the CD4+ cells. CDR3 length: 13 residues. Germline CDR1 and CDR2: SGHRS and YFSETQ. V lost 6 bases and J lost 0, with 10 bases in between. Original methodology: Junction-only immunoSEQ sequences carried no quality scores, so filtering differed. The table came from immunoSEQ multiplex PCR; TCRdb's copy has only in-frame clones and leaves some out. Clonal size and the V and J genes are those of that table, whereas D and trimming came from the DNA. The sample records about 1.1 million clones, approximately 75% being singletons. A word on this clone: Its specificity is not known.

The TCR comes from a young man in good health. Some clones in this sample may be carry-over from other donors' samples. The rearrangement uses TRBV5-1 and TRBJ2-7; D not certain. Sequenced input: memory CD4+ T cells from PBMCs. Described subset: CD45RA-negative fraction. CDR3 in DNA: TGCGCCAGCAAACGAGACACCTCCTACGAGCAGTACTTC. It translates to CASKRDTSYEQYF.